What follows is one T cell receptor (beta chain) and its context. The source of the sample is a study of blood T cell repertoires in COVID-19. On the study more broadly: Sources were T cells, B-cell-depleted T cells, or PBMCs; the material itself was cDNA or gDNA.

As handled by the study authors: Reference gene primers were amplified, and this amplification served to estimate nucleated cell counts. TCRdb's copy holds only in-frame clones and misses some; the assay was immunoSEQ multiplex PCR. The D gene and trimming were derived from the DNA, and the V and J assignments and clone size from that table. The table records tens of thousands of clones, about 88% of them present only once. The germline V gene has CDR1 SGHRS and CDR2 YFSETQ. The CDR3 runs 15 residues. V dropped 0 bases and J dropped 3 bases, with 12 bases sitting between them. Specimen: peripheral blood. The V and J genes are TRBV5-1 and TRBJ2-5, with D perhaps TRBD2 (6 bases). The receptor's source is a man aged 70 or older with active or convalescent COVID-19. CDR3 DNA: TGCGCCAGCAGCTTGGAGACGACTAGGGAAGAGACCCAGTACTTC. Translated: CASSLETTREETQYF.